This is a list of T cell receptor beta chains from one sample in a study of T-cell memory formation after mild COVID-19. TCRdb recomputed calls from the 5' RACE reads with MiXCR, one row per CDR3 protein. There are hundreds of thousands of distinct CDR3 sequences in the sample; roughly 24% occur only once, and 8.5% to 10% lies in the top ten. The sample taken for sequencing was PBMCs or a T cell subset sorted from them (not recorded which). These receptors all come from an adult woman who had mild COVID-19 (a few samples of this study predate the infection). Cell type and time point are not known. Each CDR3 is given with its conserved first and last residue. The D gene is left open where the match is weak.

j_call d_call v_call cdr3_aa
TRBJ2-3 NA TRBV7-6 CASSPYLASWRIDTQYF
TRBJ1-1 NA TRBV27 CASISPARGGMNTEAFF
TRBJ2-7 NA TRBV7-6 CASSSSTGAHEQYF
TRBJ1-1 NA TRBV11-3 CASSGRGYTEAFF
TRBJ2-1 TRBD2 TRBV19 CASSIELLAGVFNEQFF
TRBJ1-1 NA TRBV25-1 CASSIGSYTEAFF
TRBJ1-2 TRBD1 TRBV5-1 CASSLDGRGHHGYTF
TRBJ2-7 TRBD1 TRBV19 CASSVPGQASYEQYF
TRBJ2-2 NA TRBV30 CACPRGAVNTGELFF
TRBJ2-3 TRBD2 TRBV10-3 CAISEGAGGIADTQYF
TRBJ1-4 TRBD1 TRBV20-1 CSARRQGRDEKLFF
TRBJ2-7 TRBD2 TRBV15 CATSRDPPGRASYEQYF
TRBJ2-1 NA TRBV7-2 CASSVGQWDNEQFF
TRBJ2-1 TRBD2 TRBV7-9 CASSSSPGLAGGQNEQFF
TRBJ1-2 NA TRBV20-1 CSARGTGYGYTF
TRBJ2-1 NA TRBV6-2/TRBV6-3 CASTRSISYNEQFF
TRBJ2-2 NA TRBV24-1 CATSDFRLRELFF
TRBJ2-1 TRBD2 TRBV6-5 CASSYGGRWAYNEQFF
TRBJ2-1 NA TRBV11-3 CASSFAGSSYNEQFF
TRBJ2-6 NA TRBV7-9 CASSLSSGANVLTF
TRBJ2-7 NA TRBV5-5 CASSLEVPAYEQYF
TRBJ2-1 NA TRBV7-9 CASSLTGRPDQTFF
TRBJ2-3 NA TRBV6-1 CASTETAWGTQYF
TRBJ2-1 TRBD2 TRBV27 CASSQGVAGGRRQFF
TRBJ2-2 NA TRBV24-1 CATSDQRFTGELFF
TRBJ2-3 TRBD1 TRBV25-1 CASSATRQGATDTQYF
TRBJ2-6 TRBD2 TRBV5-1 CASSWGGSGANVLTF
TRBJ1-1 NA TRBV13 CASSSQLTTEAFF
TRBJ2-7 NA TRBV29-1 CSVALAATYEQYF
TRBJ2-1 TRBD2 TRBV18 CASSPATSGDYNEQFF
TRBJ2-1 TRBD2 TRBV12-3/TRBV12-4 CASSLDVLFAGGPRGEQFF
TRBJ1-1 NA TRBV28 CASRKDGVNTEAFF
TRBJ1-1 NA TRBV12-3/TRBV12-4 CASSFSGGWGTEAFF
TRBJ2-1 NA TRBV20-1 CSARDVGPQKHYNEQFF
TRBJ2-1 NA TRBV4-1 CASSQEGRAQDSYNEQFF
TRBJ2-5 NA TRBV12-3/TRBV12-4 CASSRLEETQYF
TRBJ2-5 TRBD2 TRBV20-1 CSARLSGRGLETQYF
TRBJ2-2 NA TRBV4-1 CASSQELRAGELFF
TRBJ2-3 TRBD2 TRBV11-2 CASSLGILAGTDTQYF
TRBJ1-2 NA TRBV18 CASSNGANDGYTF
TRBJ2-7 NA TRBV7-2 CASSSYFAYEQYF
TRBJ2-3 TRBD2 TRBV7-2 CASSYVRTSGATDTQYF
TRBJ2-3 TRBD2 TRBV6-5 CASSYSGAGGPSTDTQYF
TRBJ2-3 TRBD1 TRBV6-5 CASSPGTAPSTDTQYF
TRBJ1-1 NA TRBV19 CASSKNGIAEAFF
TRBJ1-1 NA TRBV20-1 CSAHQGVPEAFF
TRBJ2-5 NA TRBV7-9 CASDAGYTGRRHQETQYF